The clone carrying this T cell receptor (beta chain) was counted many times. 5'RACE generated cDNA with 10-nucleotide random UMIs. TCRdb called the 5' RACE reads again in MiXCR, with one record for every CDR3 protein. The table records roughly 48,000 distinct CDR3 sequences, 12% of them present only once. The CDR3 loop spans 11 amino acids. V lost 10 bases and J 1 base, leaving 7 bases between the germline ends. Per germline, CDR1 SNHLY and CDR2 FYNNEI. The data were taken from a study of neurological immune-mediated disorders. The time point denotes: longitudinal time-point 3. The chain is built from TRBV2 and TRBJ1-1; D unresolved. This TCR came from a male donor with HTLV-1-associated myelopathy (HAM/TSP). Sequencing was performed on PBMCs. DNA of the CDR3: TGTGCCACTACAGAGAACACTGAAGCTTTCTTT. It encodes CATTENTEAFF.